Included here is one T cell receptor (beta chain) sequence, with context. Its specificity is unknown. This CDR3 has 12 amino acids. The germline V gene has CDR1 SEHNR and CDR2 FQNEAQ (reference sequence). Between the trimmed V and J ends, which lost 3 bases and 2 bases, there was a span of 4 bases. The sample comes from a study of shared clonotypes between healthy human individuals. Points from the study as a whole: It was the non-shared clonotypes that had lower generation probabilities than clonotypes shared by all four donors. Roughly 5.3% of naive CD4 clonotypes were common to a few donors.

Profiling relied on immunoSEQ multiplex PCR, and the TCRdb table lists in-frame clones only, not all of them. The sample records 850,000 to 1,200,000 clones, 65% to 80% being singletons. The TCR sequence derives from a man younger than 30 in good health. The material sequenced was memory CD4+ T cells sorted from blood. The subset here: CD45RA-negative fraction. The chain joins TRBV7-9 to TRBJ2-5; D ambiguous. CDR3 DNA sequence: TGTGCCAGCAGCTTCGCGCAAGAGACCCAGTACTTC. Its translation: CASSFAQETQYF.